This T cell receptor (beta chain) was captured by sequencing in a study of OX40 agonist ivuxolimab in advanced cancers. About this clone itself: The antigen remains undetermined.

The CDR3 sequence is 14 residues long. Germline lookup yields CDR1 MDHEN and CDR2 SYDVKM. V gave up 11 bases and J gave up 9 bases; unmatched junction bases: 15. The assay was immunoSEQ multiplex PCR, and TCRdb's table has in-frame clones only and misses some. The table shows 30,000 to 40,000 clones, with about 89% occurring only once. Findings and caveats of the study: At 0.1 to 3.0 mg/kg, clonal expansion of CD4+ and CD8+ blood T cells had occurred by week 6.

The sequenced sample was CD4+ or CD8+ T cells sorted from blood, obtained in a trial of the OX40 agonist ivuxolimab. This clonotype was sampled from an adult with an advanced solid tumor such as melanoma, head and neck, liver or kidney cancer. The rearrangement joins TRBV28 to TRBJ2-1; 8 bases are a match to TRBD2. CDR3 in amino acids: CAALPSGGASEQFF. CDR3 nucleotide sequence: TGTGCCGCTCTCCCCTCGGGGGGGGCCTCTGAGCAGTTCTTC.